This record covers a single TCR beta chain. Its antigen specificity is not known. Base quality data are lacking; no much larger clone is found one base away. This entry belongs to a study of shared clonotypes between healthy human individuals (dated by TCRdb to 2019 to 2021). Regarding the study in general: A couple of women and a few men aged 18 to 49 years were included in the cohort. Per donor, three plates each were used for CD4 naive and CD4 memory, two for CD8 naive, and one for CD8 memory. To estimate repertoire size and how much clonotypes are shared between individuals, the study performed deep sequencing of blood TCR repertoires from 4 to 6 healthy adults. To increase sequencing depth and limit assay-specific biases, different laboratories used diverse techniques to prepare libraries and sequence TCR repertoires. Each donor's leukapheresis produced roughly between roughly 0.85 and 10 billion PBMCs. The paper's findings and limits, for the study overall: Sampling was restricted to blood, and TCR repertoires in tissue are likely to differ from TCR repertoires in blood. Even with the large sequencing depth, rarefaction of the sorted-subset datasets indicated that sequencing was incomplete. Across a handful of donors, roughly 5.4% of naive CD4, roughly 3.8% of naive CD8, roughly 2.3% of memory CD4, and roughly 0.4% of memory CD8 clonotypes were shared. The genetic and exposure-history diversity represented was limited by the small number of donors. Pairwise subsampling indicated that sequencing depth was expected to affect the degree of clonotype sharing among donors. Naive subsets generally had larger estimated clonotype richness than memory subsets. Compared with non-shared clonotypes, clonotypes shared by all four sorted-subset donors had higher generation probabilities.

The donors were healthy, HIV-negative adults who had no recently reported acute infections or vaccinations. Every donor was a Caucasian adult living in Nashville, Tennessee, USA. CD8 memory samples combined magnetically selected CD45RO+ cells with CCR7-negative CD45RA+ effector memory (TemRA) cells. Blood was obtained by leukapheresis, after which PBMCs were separated by Ficoll-Histopaque density gradient centrifugation and cryopreserved in liquid nitrogen vapor phase. Analytical flow cytometry was used to check the purity and quantity of each magnetically sorted T cell population. From each sorted fraction, genomic DNA was isolated and quantified by UV absorbance on a Nanodrop 2000c. Using the deep immunoSEQ assay, multiplex PCR amplified TCR CDR3 regions from genomic DNA. For each cell subset, the extracted genomic DNA was distributed evenly across all wells of several immunoSEQ 96-well plates, and each plate served as one replicate. For sorted subsets, each replicate PCR was loaded with roughly 190 ng genomic DNA, equivalent to 30,000 or so T cell genomes. Purified libraries were quantified with a Qubit 3.0 fluorometer, sized on a Bioanalyzer 2100, and re-quantified with the KAPA Library Quantification kit. Every immunoSEQ 96-well plate was sequenced on a dedicated single-read 150-cycle Illumina NextSeq 550 flow cell. The original methods were these. Because only junctional sequences without quality scores were contained in the immunoSEQ output, filtering matching that applied to full-length reads could not be performed. To assign V/J genes and CDR3, sequences were annotated against IMGT germline references using PyIR, a Python wrapper for IgBLAST v1.9. Reads with weak V/J assignments (E-value above 1e-6), missing CDR3, stop codons, out-of-frame junctions, or ambiguous translated residues were removed. A V3J clonotype was defined by an identical inferred V gene, J gene, and CDR3 amino acid sequence. The percentage overlap between two repertoires was calculated by dividing the number of shared unique clonotypes by the size of the smaller repertoire. Repertoire richness was assessed with RTK rarefaction, the Chao1 estimator, and Recon v2.1 estimates of unobserved clonotypes. For all TCRbeta clonotypes obtained by the gDNA method from four donors, generation probabilities were computed with OLGA. This is the immuneACCESS table as TCRdb keeps it, with only in-frame sequences that have V and J called. A part of the clones is gone; compared with another copy, unresolved V genes explain less than half, and the rest is unexplained. V, J and clone size are taken as reported in that table, and D and trimming were inferred from the DNA itself. This sample comprises some 380,000 clones, 90% to 98% of them detected only once. Less than 0.35% of the sample is taken by the ten largest.

Trimming costs V 3 bases and J 1 base, and their ends lie 16 bases apart. CDR3 length: 16 amino acids, cysteine to phenylalanine. Kept here is only the CDR3 DNA, which spans 48 bases and is read in frame from base 1. According to the germline V gene, CDR1 reads SQVTM and CDR2 reads ANQGSEA. Sequenced material: memory CD8+ T cells sorted from blood. Read against the paper, the sample's cell subset or site label means: CD45RO+ cells pooled with CCR7-negative TemRA cells. The chain employs TRBV29-1 and TRBJ2-1; 5 matching bases give a weak D call of TRBD1. This clonotype originated in a man aged 30 to 39 in good health. The CDR3 protein is CSVELSGKGSYNEQFF. In nucleotides, the sequence is TGCAGCGTTGAGTTGTCAGGGAAGGGGTCCTACAATGAGCAGTTCTTC.